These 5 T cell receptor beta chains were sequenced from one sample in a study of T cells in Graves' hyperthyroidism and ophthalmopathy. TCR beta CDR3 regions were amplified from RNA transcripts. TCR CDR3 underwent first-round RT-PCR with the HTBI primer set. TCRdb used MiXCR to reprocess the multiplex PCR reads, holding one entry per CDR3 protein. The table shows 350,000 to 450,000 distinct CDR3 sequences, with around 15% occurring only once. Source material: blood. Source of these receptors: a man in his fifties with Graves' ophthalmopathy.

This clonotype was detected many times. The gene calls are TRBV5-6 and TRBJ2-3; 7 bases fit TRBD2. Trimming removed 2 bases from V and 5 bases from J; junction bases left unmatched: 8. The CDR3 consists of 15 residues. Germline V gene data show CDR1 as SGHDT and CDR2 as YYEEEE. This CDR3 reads CASSFAGEVLDTQYF. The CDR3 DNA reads TGTGCCAGCAGCTTTGCGGGAGAAGTTTTAGATACGCAGTATTTT.

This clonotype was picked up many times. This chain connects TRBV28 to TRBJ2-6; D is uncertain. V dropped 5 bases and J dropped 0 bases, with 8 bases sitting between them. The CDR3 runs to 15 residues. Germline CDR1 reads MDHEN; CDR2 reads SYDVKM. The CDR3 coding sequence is TGTGCCAGCAGTACAGACAACTCTGGGGCCAACGTCCTGACTTTC. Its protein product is CASSTDNSGANVLTF. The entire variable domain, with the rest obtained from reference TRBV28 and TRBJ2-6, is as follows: DVKVTQSSRYLVKRTGEKVFLECVQDMDHENMFWYRQDPGLGLRLIYFSYDVKMKEKGDIPEGYSVSREKKERFSLILESASTNQTSMYLCASSTDNSGANVLTFGAGSRLTVL.

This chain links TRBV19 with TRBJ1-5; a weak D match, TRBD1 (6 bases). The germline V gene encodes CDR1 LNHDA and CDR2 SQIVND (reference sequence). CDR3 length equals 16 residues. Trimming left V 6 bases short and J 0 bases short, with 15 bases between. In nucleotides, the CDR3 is TGTGCCAGTAGAAGGAGGACAGCCTATAGCAATCAGCCCCAGCATTTT. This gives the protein CASRRRTAYSNQPQHF.

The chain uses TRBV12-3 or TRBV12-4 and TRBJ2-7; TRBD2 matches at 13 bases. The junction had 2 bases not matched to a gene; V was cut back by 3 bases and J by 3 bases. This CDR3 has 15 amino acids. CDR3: CASSFWTSGSYEQYF. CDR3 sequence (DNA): TGTGCCAGCAGTTTTTGGACTAGCGGGAGCTACGAGCAGTACTTC.

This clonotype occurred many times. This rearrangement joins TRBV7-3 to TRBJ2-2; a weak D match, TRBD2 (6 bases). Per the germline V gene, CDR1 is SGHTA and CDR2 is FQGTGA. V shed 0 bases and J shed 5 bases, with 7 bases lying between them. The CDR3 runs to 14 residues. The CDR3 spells CASSLTRDTGELFF. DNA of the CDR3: TGTGCCAGCAGCTTAACGCGGGATACCGGGGAGCTGTTTTTT.